Shown below are 32 T cell receptor beta chains from a single sample sequenced in a study of regulatory T cells in long-lasting Graves disease. The time point here: persistent/refractory GD, antithyroid drugs over 5 years with positive TRAb. RNA from PBMCs was the source of the TCR library. The TCR beta library used iRepertoire HTBI primers with Arm-PCR amplification of CDR3. Each CDR3 protein gets one entry after TCRdb re-called the multiplex PCR reads with MiXCR. This sample yields about 460,000 distinct CDR3 sequences, of which approximately 23% are seen a single time; 10% to 15% belongs to the top ten. The sample consisted of peripheral blood mononuclear cells (PBMCs), taken when the disease was refractory, from a patient treated with antithyroid drugs. These receptors came from a female donor with Graves disease.

This clonotype has at least ten counts. The chain links TRBV6-1 to TRBJ2-7; 8 bases map to TRBD2. Germline trimming cut 7 bases from V and 1 base from J; bases unmatched to any gene: 9. This CDR3 is 15 amino acids long. The germline gives CDR1 MNHNS, CDR2 SASEGT. The chain's CDR3 is CASNNGRAESYEQYF. The CDR3 nucleotides are TGTGCCAGCAACAACGGGAGGGCCGAATCCTACGAGCAGTACTTC.

The CDR3 DNA reads as TGCAGTGCTAGGGCTGCCGGACAGGGGGACTTCTCTGGGGCCAACGTCCTGACTTTC. Translation gives CSARAAGQGDFSGANVLTF. The chain carries TRBV20-1 and TRBJ2-6, with 10 bases lining up with TRBD1. Trimming removed 3 bases from V and 0 bases from J; junction bases left unmatched: 11. The CDR3 sequence is 19 residues long. Germline CDR1 is DFQATT and CDR2 is SNEGSKA (reference sequence).

This clonotype turned up a few times. The CDR3 nucleotides read TGTGCCATCAGGCCCGAGGGACTCCTGAATGAGCAGTTCTTC. The encoded protein is CAIRPEGLLNEQFF. The chain links TRBV10-3 to TRBJ2-1, with a possible D match to TRBD2 (6 bases). The CDR3 totals 14 residues. CDR1 and CDR2 from the germline V gene are ENHRY and SYGVKD. Trimming removed 6 bases from V and 7 bases from J, with 16 bases in between.

V and J are TRBV6-1 and TRBJ1-1, with D possibly being TRBD1 (6 bases). The CDR3 spans 16 residues. Trimming took off 8 bases at V and 4 bases at J, with 23 bases between the two ends. CDR1 and CDR2 from the germline V gene are MNHNS and SASEGT. The CDR3 DNA is TGTGCCAGCCATACCACCCAGACAGGACTCGCCACTGAAGCTTTCTTT. This sequence encodes CASHTTQTGLATEAFF.

Regarding this clonotype: The junction shows a germline mismatch at one end, possibly a read error. The CDR3 DNA sequence: TGTACCAGCAGTTACTCGGGACAGGGGGATTTCGAGCAGTACTTC. Protein product: CTSSYSGQGDFEQYF. The chain joins TRBV6-2 or TRBV6-3 to TRBJ2-7; 11 bases match TRBD1. Germline V gene lookup returns CDR1 MNHEY and CDR2 SVGEGT. The CDR3 is 15 amino acids.

In its sample, this clonotype was seen many times. This rearrangement joins TRBV28 to TRBJ1-4; tentatively, D is TRBD1 (6 bases). CDR1 is MDHEN and CDR2 is SYDVKM in the germline V gene. CDR3 size: 14 residues. The V end was cut by 6 bases, the J end by 8 bases, with 16 bases between. CDR3 sequence (DNA): TGTGCCAGCAGACCTGGGGGGCTGCGCGAAAAACTGTTTTTT. Protein sequence: CASRPGGLREKLFF.

Ten or more counts support this clonotype. The chain has TRBV25-1 and TRBJ2-7; TRBD1 matches at 7 bases. The J segment lost 7 bases and the V segment lost 1 base, leaving 7 bases of the junction unmatched. From germline, CDR1 is MGHDK and CDR2 SYGVNS. The CDR3 sequence is 14 residues long. This CDR3 reads CASSEFGTVGEQYF. The CDR3 DNA follows: TGTGCCAGCAGTGAATTCGGGACAGTCGGGGAGCAGTACTTC.

This clonotype was seen only a few times. The chain joins TRBV7-9 to TRBJ1-5; 9 bases line up with TRBD1. Germline values: CDR1 SEHNR, CDR2 FQNEAQ (reference sequence). J was trimmed by 1 base and V by 6 bases; bases with no gene match: 4. The CDR3 sequence is 15 residues long. The CDR3 nucleotides read TGTGCCAGCAGGGCCGGGACAGGGAGCAATCAGCCCCAGCATTTT. Translating gives CASRAGTGSNQPQHF. Filled out from reference TRBV7-9 and TRBJ1-5, the complete variable domain reads DTGVSQNPRHKITKRGQNVTFRCDPISEHNRLYWYRQTLGQGPEFLTYFQNEAQLEKSRLLSDRFSAERPKGSFSTLEIQRTEQGDSAMYLCASRAGTGSNQPQHFGDGTRLSIL.

This clonotype was seen at least ten times. V gene TRBV2 combines with J gene TRBJ1-5, with D unresolved. CDR1 and CDR2 (germline): SNHLY, FYNNEI. The V gene lost 6 bases and the J gene lost 7 bases, with 16 bases spanning the gap. The CDR3 runs to 14 residues. The CDR3 here is CASSNTPRGQPQHF. The CDR3 nucleotides are TGTGCCAGCAGCAATACTCCCAGAGGACAGCCCCAGCATTTT.

A remark on this clonotype: One end of the junction varies from germline; a read error may be responsible. The chain combines TRBV7-7 with TRBJ2-1; weak D call: TRBD2 (6 bases). With the DNA end fitting TRBJ2-7 better, the J assignment may be wrong. This CDR3 has 12 residues. Germline V lookup: CDR1 SSHAT, CDR2 FNYEAQ (reference sequence). This CDR3 reads CASSNNGGEQYF. DNA for the CDR3: TGTGCTAGCAGCAACAACGGGGGCGAGCAGTACTTC.

The V gene is TRBV4-1, the J gene TRBJ1-1, with 10 bases that match TRBD1. V trimming: 2 bases; J trimming: 11 bases; junction bases outside the gene matches: 14. Germline V gene sequence: CDR1 MGHRA, CDR2 YSYEKL. This CDR3 has 16 residues. In DNA, the CDR3 is TGCGCCAGCAGCCAAACCGTATGGGGACAGGGGAGGTTTGCTTTCTTT. Protein sequence: CASSQTVWGQGRFAFF.

This clonotype was counted at least ten times. The rearrangement joins TRBV28 to TRBJ1-1; 9 bases agree with TRBD1. V was clipped by 8 bases and J by 8 bases; unmatched bases: 12. Per germline, CDR1 MDHEN and CDR2 SYDVKM. The CDR3 has 14 amino acids. The chain's CDR3 is CASFPPPGQGEAFF. The CDR3 nucleotides are TGTGCCAGCTTTCCCCCGCCGGGACAGGGAGAAGCTTTCTTT.

In this sample, this clonotype turned up many times. The CDR3 spells CASTLTFHRARPLHF. The CDR3 DNA reads TGTGCCAGCACCCTTACATTCCACAGGGCGAGACCCCTCCACTTT. The V call is TRBV27, the J call TRBJ1-6, with D perhaps matching TRBD1 (6 bases). This CDR3 has 15 residues. CDR1 is MNHEY and CDR2 is SMNVEV in the germline V gene (reference sequence). Trimming pared 7 bases from V and 12 bases from J, leaving 22 bases between.

The chain couples TRBV28 to TRBJ1-5; D remains ambiguous. CDR1 and CDR2 (germline): MDHEN, SYDVKM. Trimming removed 5 bases at V and 7 bases at J, with 15 bases between. CDR3 size: 14 residues. The DNA for the CDR3 is TGTGCCAGCAGTCCGATTCCCGGCAGGCAGCCCCAGCATTTT. It specifies CASSPIPGRQPQHF.

The chain uses TRBV4-1 and TRBJ1-6, with 9 bases matching TRBD1. Germline CDR1 reads MGHRA; CDR2 reads YSYEKL. CDR3 length: 15 residues. J was trimmed by 8 bases and V by 2 bases; bases with no gene match: 4. CDR3 in DNA: TGCGCCAGCAGCCAACACAGGGGGCAGGATTCACCCCTCCACTTT. Translating gives CASSQHRGQDSPLHF.

This clonotype was found a few times. J is TRBJ2-2 and V is TRBV11-3; TRBD2 aligns across 10 bases. The CDR3 is 17 residues long. CDR1 SGHNT and CDR2 YENEEA come from the germline V gene. V shed 3 bases and J 2 bases; nucleotides not matched to a gene: 6. The CDR3, as DNA: TGTGCCAGCAGCTTGCAGGCTAGCGGGAGAAACACCGGGGAGCTGTTTTTT. Encoded protein: CASSLQASGRNTGELFF.

This clonotype was detected many times. J is TRBJ1-1 and V is TRBV29-1, with D uncertain. Per germline, CDR1 SQVTM and CDR2 ANQGSEA. Trimming took 6 bases from V and 0 from J, leaving 8 bases between them. This CDR3 region has 12 residues. This CDR3 reads CSVRRMNTEAFF. The CDR3 coding sequence is TGCAGCGTGCGCAGAATGAACACTGAAGCTTTCTTT. The whole variable domain, filled in from reference TRBV29-1 and TRBJ1-1, reads SAVISQKPSRDICQRGTSLTIQCQVDSQVTMMFWYRQQPGQSLTLIATANQGSEATYESGFVIDKFPISRPNLTFSTLTVSNMSPEDSSIYLCSVRRMNTEAFFGQGTRLTVV.

This clonotype has a count of ten or more. The chain has TRBV9 and TRBJ2-7, with 9 bases lining up with TRBD2. This CDR3 comprises 16 residues. Trimming removed 4 bases from V and 2 bases from J; junction bases left unmatched: 10. Per the germline V gene, CDR1 is SGDLS and CDR2 is YYNGEE. The CDR3 region is CASSSPLAGDPYEQYF. The CDR3 coding sequence is TGTGCCAGCAGCTCCCCCTTAGCGGGAGATCCCTACGAGCAGTACTTC.

The chain is built from TRBV20-1 and TRBJ2-3; a weak D match, TRBD2 (6 bases). Germline CDR1 and CDR2: DFQATT and SNEGSKA (reference sequence). The CDR3 runs to 14 residues. This CDR3 is CSPSPGEYTDTQYF. The CDR3 region has the DNA TGCAGCCCCTCCCCGGGGGAATATACAGATACGCAGTATTTT.

This clonotype was detected a few times. The rearrangement links TRBV12-3 or TRBV12-4 to TRBJ1-1; the D gene is possibly TRBD1 (5 bases). The CDR3 runs 14 residues. V lost 5 bases, J lost 4 bases, and 14 bases lay in between. CDR3 sequence (DNA): TGTGCCAGCAGTCCAGCGGTGGGACTCACTGAAGCTTTCTTT. Translating it yields CASSPAVGLTEAFF.

The chain's CDR3 is CASKQGSDGNTIYF. CDR3 in DNA: TGTGCCAGTAAACAGGGGTCTGATGGAAACACCATATATTTT. The chain couples TRBV6-1 to TRBJ1-3, with 7 bases fitting TRBD1. Germline V CDR1 and CDR2: MNHNS, SASEGT. V lost 9 bases to trimming and J lost 3 bases; unmatched junction nucleotides: 8. CDR3 length equals 14 residues.

This clonotype has a count of ten or more. J is TRBJ1-1 and V is TRBV12-3 or TRBV12-4; D is undetermined. V gave up 5 bases and J gave up 0 bases, with 7 bases separating them. The CDR3 is 13 amino acids. The CDR3 sequence: CASSPAVNTEAFF. DNA of the CDR3: TGTGCCAGCAGTCCCGCAGTGAACACTGAAGCTTTCTTT.

With respect to this clonotype: A much larger clone is a single base away; this may be a read error. The V call is TRBV2, the J call TRBJ2-5; no clear D gene. The V end was cut by 9 bases, the J end by 4 bases, with 12 bases between. The CDR3 extends over 12 amino acids. Germline V gene lookup returns CDR1 SNHLY and CDR2 FYNNEI. CDR3 sequence: CARNGPVETQYF. The CDR3 DNA follows: TGTGCCAGAAATGGACCGGTAGAGACCCAGTACTTC.

The chain uses TRBV15 and TRBJ2-1, with D possibly TRBD2 on 6 matching bases. Trimming removed 0 bases from V and 0 bases from J, with 6 bases in between. Per the germline V gene, CDR1 is LNHNV and CDR2 is YYDKDF (reference sequence). The CDR3 loop spans 15 amino acids. The CDR3 nucleotides read TGTGCCACCAGCAGAGACGGGGGCTCCTACAATGAGCAGTTCTTC. It encodes CATSRDGGSYNEQFF.

This clonotype came up a few times. This chain connects TRBV20-1 to TRBJ2-3; the D gene is possibly TRBD2 (7 bases). Germline values: CDR1 DFQATT, CDR2 SNEGSKA (reference sequence). Trimming stripped 3 bases from V and 5 bases from J, with 9 bases between. The length of the CDR3 is 12 residues. CDR3 nucleotide sequence: TGCAGTGCTAGTAGGGGGGGAGATACGCAGTATTTT. Its protein product is CSASRGGDTQYF.

This clonotype was picked up many times. The rearrangement joins TRBV28 to TRBJ2-4; 7 nucleotides agree with TRBD2. Germline CDR1 reads MDHEN; CDR2 reads SYDVKM. The V and J ends lost 7 bases and 4 bases, in that order; junction bases with no gene match: 1. CDR3 length: 12 amino acids. The CDR3 sequence is CASNSGKNIQYF. DNA for the CDR3: TGTGCCAGCAATAGCGGGAAAAACATTCAGTACTTC. Together with reference TRBV28 and TRBJ2-4, the CDR3 gives the full variable domain: DVKVTQSSRYLVKRTGEKVFLECVQDMDHENMFWYRQDPGLGLRLIYFSYDVKMKEKGDIPEGYSVSREKKERFSLILESASTNQTSMYLCASNSGKNIQYFGAGTRLSVL.

Worth noting for this clonotype: A much larger clone differs from this one at a single base, so this may be a read error. The rearrangement uses TRBV6-2 or TRBV6-3 and TRBJ1-2; 7 positions match TRBD1. The CDR3 has 15 residues. The germline CDR1 and CDR2 sequences are MNHEY and SVGEGT. DNA for the CDR3: TGTGTCAGCAGTTACTACAGGGGATTCAACTATGGCTACACCTTC. Its protein is CVSSYYRGFNYGYTF.

This clonotype occurred many times. The chain links TRBV6-1 to TRBJ2-5, with D maybe TRBD2 (6 bases). The CDR3 contains 15 residues. Between the trimmed V and J ends, which lost 4 bases and 5 bases, there was a span of 17 bases. CDR1 and CDR2 from the germline V gene are MNHNS and SASEGT. Here the CDR3 reads CASSGSIAAGETQYF. The CDR3 DNA reads as TGTGCCAGCAGTGGTTCCATAGCGGCCGGGGAGACCCAGTACTTC.

The table lists this clonotype with many counts. The chain links TRBV7-2 to TRBJ2-5; D unclear. V lost 5 bases, J lost 2 bases, and 9 bases lay in between. Germline values: CDR1 SGHTA, CDR2 FQGNSA. The CDR3 has 13 amino acids. The CDR3 DNA is TGTGCCAGCAGCCGAGACGAGCAAGAGACCCAGTACTTC. It specifies CASSRDEQETQYF.

This clonotype appeared many times. V gene TRBV15 combines with J gene TRBJ1-6, with 8 bases that match TRBD1. This CDR3 is built from 14 residues. V was pared by 6 bases and J by 9 bases, with 7 bases of the junction left unmatched. Germline-derived CDR1 and CDR2 are LNHNV and YYDKDF (reference sequence). The CDR3 here is CATSLDRGTSPLHF. CDR3 DNA: TGTGCCACCAGTCTCGACAGGGGCACTTCACCCCTCCACTTT.

This clonotype has just a few counts. CDR3 sequence: CASQTQGRGGEKLFF. The CDR3 nucleotides are TGTGCCAGCCAGACACAGGGGAGGGGTGGTGAAAAACTGTTTTTT. The V call is TRBV19, the J call TRBJ1-4, with 7 bases identical to TRBD1. CDR1 and CDR2 from the germline V gene are LNHDA and SQIVND (reference sequence). Trimming at V came to 9 bases and at J to 7 bases, leaving 14 bases not matched to a gene. This CDR3 region has 15 residues.

In this sample, this clonotype turned up a few times. This sequence joins TRBV19 and TRBJ1-1; D possibly corresponds to TRBD1 (6 bases). V was cut by 8 bases and J by 11 bases, with 12 bases left in between. From germline, CDR1 is LNHDA and CDR2 SQIVND (reference sequence). The CDR3 covers 10 residues. CDR3 DNA sequence: TGTGCCAGTTGGCGGACAGTGGCTTTCTTT. Translating it yields CASWRTVAFF. Supplemented by reference TRBV19 and TRBJ1-1, the full variable domain reads DGGITQSPKYLFRKEGQNVTLSCEQNLNHDAMYWYRQDPGQGLRLIYYSQIVNDFQKGDIAEGYSVSREKKESFPLTVTSAQKNPTAFYLCASWRTVAFFGQGTRLTVV.